This T cell receptor (beta chain) was retrieved from a study of beta chain features in type 1 diabetes. Findings and limits, study-wide: The study found moderately but significantly shorter TCRB CDR3s in all four CD4+ subsets of Type 1 diabetes patients.

Sorting that relied on CD45RO/CCR7/CD25/CD127/CD95/CD27 yielded CD4+ naive, central memory, regulatory and stem cell-like memory cells. The CDR3 is 20 amino acids. From germline, CDR1 is GTSNPN and CDR2 SVGIG (reference sequence). V lost 0 bases, J lost 3 bases, and 16 bases stayed unmatched. Note on this clone: The antigen is unknown.

Expressed TCRB transcripts were sequenced, since all the RNA that had been isolated was reverse transcribed. The average output of naive, central memory and regulatory T cell samples was several million reads. TCRdb's copy holds only in-frame clones and misses some; the assay was immunoSEQ multiplex PCR. The sample yields about 340,000 clones, about 13% seen once. Sequencing used naive CD4+ T cells from blood. The receptor was derived from a woman in her late teens or twenties with type 1 diabetes. The V and J genes are TRBV30 and TRBJ2-2; 10 positions agree with TRBD2. CDR3 nucleotides: TGTGCCTGGAGTGTACCCCGTGGGAGCGGGAGGGCCGGGGACACCGGGGAGCTGTTTTTT. Translation gives CAWSVPRGSGRAGDTGELFF.